The 8 T cell receptor beta chains given below trace back to one sample, sequenced in a study of cytomegalovirus exposure and HLA in healthy donors. The PCR used 60 Vbeta and 13 Jbeta primers. Sequencing used immunoSEQ multiplex PCR; TCRdb keeps in-frame clones, though not all of them. The table shows about 83,000 clones, with roughly four fifths occurring only once. Sample: PBMCs. The receptors here all came from a woman aged 25 to 39 in good health and CMV-seronegative.

This clone was counted a single time. This sequence joins TRBV6-6 and TRBJ1-5, with D unclear. The germline CDR1 and CDR2 sequences are MNHNY and SVGAGI (reference sequence). CDR3 length: 15 residues. The ends were cut back, 1 base at V and 0 bases at J, with 7 bases in the middle. CDR3 nucleotides: TGTGCCAGCAGTTACTTTGACTCTAGCAATCAGCCCCAGCATTTT. Amino acid sequence: CASSYFDSSNQPQHF.

V usage is TRBV19 and J usage is TRBJ2-1; 8 bases map to TRBD1. This CDR3 comprises 16 residues. The junction had 9 bases not matched to a gene; V was cut back by 1 base and J by 7 bases. Germline CDR1 reads LNHDA; CDR2 reads SQIVND (reference sequence). The chain's CDR3 is CASSIAGTGGGNEQFF. In DNA form, the CDR3 reads TGTGCCAGTAGTATAGCCGGGACAGGCGGTGGGAATGAGCAGTTCTTC.

J is TRBJ2-1 and V is TRBV18; 12 bases are a match to TRBD2. CDR3 length: 15 amino acids. CDR1 and CDR2 from the germline V gene are KGHSH and LQKENI. J lost 4 bases, V lost 6 bases, and 4 bases had no gene match. CDR3 sequence (DNA): TGTGCCAGCTCGCGGACTAGCGGGGAATACAATGAGCAGTTCTTC. This encodes CASSRTSGEYNEQFF.

The rearrangement uses TRBV29-1 and TRBJ2-1; 13 nucleotides agree with TRBD2. CDR3 length: 14 residues. CDR1 and CDR2 (germline): SQVTM, ANQGSEA. J lost 5 bases, V lost 7 bases, and 5 bases had no gene match. The CDR3 protein is CSAGLAGVHNEQFF. The CDR3 nucleotides read TGCAGCGCCGGACTAGCGGGAGTCCACAATGAGCAGTTCTTC.

The sample holds one count of this clone. The chain employs TRBV6-1 and TRBJ1-3, with 8 bases aligning to TRBD1. The length of the CDR3 is 15 residues. The V gene's germline CDR1 is MNHNS and CDR2 SASEGT. Unmatched junction bases numbered 7, after V lost 4 bases and J lost 5 bases. The CDR3 loop reads CASSAEDRERNTIYF. The CDR3 nucleotides read TGTGCCAGCAGTGCCGAGGACAGGGAAAGAAACACCATATATTTT.

The rearrangement links TRBV19 to TRBJ2-2; TRBD1 agrees at 8 bases. V lost 7 bases to trimming and J lost 5 bases; unmatched junction nucleotides: 6. The germline CDR1 and CDR2 sequences are LNHDA and SQIVND (reference sequence). There are 14 residues in the CDR3. The CDR3: CASNPQGATGELFF. The CDR3 bases are TGTGCCAGTAATCCCCAGGGGGCGACCGGGGAGCTGTTTTTT.

V usage is TRBV28 and J usage is TRBJ1-5, with D possibly being TRBD1 (6 bases). V shed 6 bases and J shed 1 base, with 10 bases lying between them. Per the germline V gene, CDR1 is MDHEN and CDR2 is SYDVKM. This CDR3 is built from 14 residues. CDR3 sequence (DNA): TGTGCCAGCAGCCAAGGGGGAAGCAATCAGCCCCAGCATTTT. Translating it yields CASSQGGSNQPQHF.

In this sample, this clone turned up a few times. The chain joins TRBV29-1 to TRBJ1-4; D possibly corresponds to TRBD1 (5 bases). Germline values: CDR1 SQVTM, CDR2 ANQGSEA. This CDR3 has 12 residues. V gave up 6 bases and J gave up 6 bases, with 11 bases separating them. The DNA of the CDR3 is TGCAGCGTACAGGAGCCCGATGAAAAACTGTTTTTT. It encodes CSVQEPDEKLFF.